What follows is one T cell receptor (beta chain) and its context. The data originate from a study of blood T cell repertoires in COVID-19. Sequencing used immunoSEQ multiplex PCR; TCRdb keeps in-frame clones, though not all of them. Here the sample spans 150,000 to 200,000 clones, about 80% being singletons. V was shortened by 3 bases and J by 7 bases, with 19 bases between the two germline ends. Germline V gene sequence: CDR1 SGHTA, CDR2 FQGNSA. The CDR3 has 15 amino acids. The sample consisted of PBMCs or T cells enriched from blood (not recorded which). The chain joins TRBV7-2 to TRBJ2-7; D is perhaps TRBD2 (6 bases). The sequence derives from a man aged 50-59 years who had recovered from COVID-19. DNA of the CDR3: TGTGCCAGCAGCTTTTCTGGGGCAGCGGGCCGAGAGCAGTACTTC. It codes for CASSFSGAAGREQYF.